What follows is one T cell receptor (beta chain) and its context. The repertoire was sequenced with immunoSEQ multiplex PCR; TCRdb's copy has only in-frame clones and lacks some. The data show 300,000 or so clones, with roughly 87% seen just once and approximately 0.95% held by the top ten. This record comes from a study of cytomegalovirus exposure and HLA in healthy donors. Germline lookup yields CDR1 SEHNR and CDR2 FQNEAQ (reference sequence). Trimming removed 5 bases from V and 7 bases from J, with 15 bases in between. This CDR3 is built from 15 residues. V usage is TRBV7-9 and J usage is TRBJ1-6; D is undetermined. Sequencing was done on a sample of PBMCs. The clonotype originates from a man younger than 40 in good health and CMV-seronegative. The CDR3 region is CASSAPPGVNSPLHF. As DNA, the CDR3 is TGTGCCAGCAGCGCCCCACCCGGGGTCAATTCACCCCTCCACTTT.